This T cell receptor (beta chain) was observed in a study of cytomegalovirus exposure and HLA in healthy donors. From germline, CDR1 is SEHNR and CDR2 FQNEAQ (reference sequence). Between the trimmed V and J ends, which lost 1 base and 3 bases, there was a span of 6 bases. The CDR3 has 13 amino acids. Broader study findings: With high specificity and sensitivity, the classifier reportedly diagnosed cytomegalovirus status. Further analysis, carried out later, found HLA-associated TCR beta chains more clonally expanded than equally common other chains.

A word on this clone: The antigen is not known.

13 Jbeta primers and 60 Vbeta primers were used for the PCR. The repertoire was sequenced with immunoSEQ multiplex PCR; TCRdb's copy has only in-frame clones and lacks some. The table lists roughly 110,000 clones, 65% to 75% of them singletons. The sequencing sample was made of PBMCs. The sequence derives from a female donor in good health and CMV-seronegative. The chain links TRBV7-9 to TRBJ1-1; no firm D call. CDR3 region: CASSLEEDTEAFF. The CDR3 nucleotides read TGTGCCAGCAGCTTAGAGGAGGACACTGAAGCTTTCTTT.